Listed here are 29 T cell receptor beta chains from one sample, sequenced in a study of shared clonotypes between healthy human individuals. TCRdb's table, derived via immunoSEQ multiplex PCR, lists solely in-frame clones and lacks some. The data contain hundreds of thousands of clones, around 92% of them singletons. CD45RO negativity and positive selection for CCR7 defined naive CD8 cells, a population that excluded terminally differentiated effector memory CD45RA+ cells. Material for sequencing was naive CD8+ T cells sorted from blood. These receptors all come from a man younger than 45 in good health.

The genes are TRBV29-1 and TRBJ2-3; D may be TRBD1 or TRBD2 (5 bases each). Deletions cut 1 base from V and 5 bases from J, with 16 bases between. The CDR3 runs to 15 residues. CDR1 and CDR2 (germline): SQVTM, ANQGSEA. This CDR3 is CSVEARGGGEDTQYF. Here the CDR3 DNA reads TGCAGCGTTGAAGCCCGGGGTGGGGGTGAAGATACGCAGTATTTT.

As to this clone: A junction boundary mismatches the germline segment, possibly from a read error. This CDR3 is CASNLGDRGTDTQYF. The CDR3 region has the DNA TGCGCCAGCAACTTGGGGGACAGGGGGACAGATACGCAGTATTTT. The genes are TRBV5-1 and TRBJ2-3; TRBD1 matches 11 bases. The CDR3 consists of 15 residues. Germline CDR1 and CDR2: SGHRS and YFSETQ. The full variable domain, with the rest looked up from reference TRBV5-1 and TRBJ2-3, is KAGVTQTPRYLIKTRGQQVTLSCSPISGHRSVSWYQQTPGQGLQFLFEYFSETQRNKGNFPGRFSGRQFSNSRSEMNVSTLELGDSALYLCASNLGDRGTDTQYFGPGTRLTVL.

The chain links TRBV11-2 to TRBJ2-7; D call uncertain. This CDR3 spans 14 amino acids. The germline gives CDR1 SGHAT, CDR2 FQNNGV. Trimming pared 5 bases from V and 3 bases from J, leaving 14 bases between. CDR3 sequence (DNA): TGTGCCAGCAGCCTATTAGCAGGTTTCTACGAGCAGTACTTC. It specifies CASSLLAGFYEQYF.

The chain uses TRBV7-9 and TRBJ1-2, with 10 positions matching TRBD1. Per germline, CDR1 SEHNR and CDR2 FQNEAQ (reference sequence). The CDR3 consists of 15 residues. With V trimmed by 3 bases and J by 1 base, 2 bases remained unmatched. CDR3 sequence (DNA): TGTGCCAGCAGCTTGGGGACAGGGGATAACTATGGCTACACCTTC. Translating it yields CASSLGTGDNYGYTF.

The V and J genes are TRBV27 and TRBJ1-2; possible D gene TRBD1, 5 bases. There are 16 residues in the CDR3. Germline V gene data show CDR1 as MNHEY and CDR2 as SMNVEV (reference sequence). The germline V and J ends were trimmed by 0 bases and 5 bases, with 16 bases remaining between them. The CDR3 DNA follows: TGTGCCAGCAGTTTATCAGGTGAAGTAGGGGTTTATGGCTACACCTTC. Translating it yields CASSLSGEVGVYGYTF.

This chain joins TRBV27 and TRBJ2-2; TRBD2 aligns across 12 bases. V shed 5 bases and J 6 bases; nucleotides not matched to a gene: 4. Germline V gene sequence: CDR1 MNHEY, CDR2 SMNVEV (reference sequence). The CDR3 length is 15 residues. CDR3 sequence: CASSIGTSGSGELFF. Here the CDR3 DNA reads TGTGCCAGCAGTATCGGGACTAGCGGGTCCGGGGAGCTGTTTTTT.

The chain links TRBV2 to TRBJ2-7; D gene ambiguous. Germline CDR1 is SNHLY and CDR2 is FYNNEI. The CDR3 sequence is 13 residues long. V lost 8 bases and J 0 bases, leaving 11 bases between the germline ends. The CDR3 is CASVQRNSYEQYF. CDR3 nucleotide sequence: TGTGCCAGCGTCCAGAGGAACTCCTACGAGCAGTACTTC.

This chain uses TRBV11-2 with TRBJ2-2; 10 bases fit TRBD1. J lost 4 bases, V lost 0 bases, and 2 bases had no gene match. This CDR3 spans 16 amino acids. CDR1 is SGHAT and CDR2 is FQNNGV in the germline V gene. CDR3 protein: CASSLETGGFTGELFF. CDR3 coding DNA: TGTGCCAGCAGCTTAGAGACAGGGGGCTTCACCGGGGAGCTGTTTTTT.

The V call is TRBV7-9, the J call TRBJ2-7; D gene unclear. Germline V gives CDR1 SEHNR, CDR2 FQNEAQ (reference sequence). The CDR3 runs 18 residues. V gave up 6 bases and J gave up 1 base, with 25 bases separating them. CDR3 in amino acids: CASSFLGTGSIKSYEQYF. DNA of the CDR3: TGTGCCAGCAGTTTCCTGGGTACTGGGTCTATTAAATCCTACGAGCAGTACTTC.

The chain has TRBV18 and TRBJ2-5, with TRBD1 identical over 8 bases. Germline assignment: CDR1 KGHSH and CDR2 LQKENI. Trimming cost V 4 bases and J 2 bases; bases outside gene matches: 3. There are 14 residues in the CDR3. CDR3 sequence: CASSLRGQQETQYF. The CDR3, as DNA: TGTGCCAGCTCACTCAGGGGGCAGCAAGAGACCCAGTACTTC.

The V gene is TRBV7-9, the J gene TRBJ1-2, with D possibly matching TRBD1 (5 bases). The CDR3 extends over 12 amino acids. Germline lookup yields CDR1 SEHNR and CDR2 FQNEAQ (reference sequence). With 1 base removed from V and 14 bases from J, the gap between germline ends came to 14 bases. CDR3 loop: CASSLEQARGTF. In nucleotides, the CDR3 is TGTGCCAGCAGCTTAGAACAGGCTCGGGGAACCTTC.

On this clone: Within the sample, other DNA sequences also encode this same CDR3. This chain links TRBV7-9 with TRBJ2-7, with TRBD1 matching 9 bases. CDR3 size: 14 residues. Germline values: CDR1 SEHNR, CDR2 FQNEAQ (reference sequence). Unmatched junction bases numbered 3, after V lost 3 bases and J lost 3 bases. CDR3 nucleotide sequence: TGTGCCAGCAGCTTTGGGGGACAGGGCTACGAGCAGTACTTC. This codes for CASSFGGQGYEQYF.

The chain is built from TRBV9 and TRBJ2-1, with 11 bases that match TRBD2. V gave up 3 bases and J gave up 7 bases; unmatched junction bases: 12. The CDR3 runs to 17 residues. CDR1 and CDR2 (germline): SGDLS, YYNGEE. The CDR3 protein is CASSAGTVLAGENEQFF. The DNA for the CDR3 is TGTGCCAGCAGCGCCGGGACGGTACTAGCGGGAGAGAATGAGCAGTTCTTC.

The J gene is TRBJ2-7, the V gene TRBV6-1; TRBD2 agrees at 12 bases. The germline V gene has CDR1 MNHNS and CDR2 SASEGT. This CDR3 comprises 17 residues. The J segment lost 2 bases and the V segment lost 0 bases, leaving 5 bases of the junction unmatched. CDR3 loop: CASSEATSGSTPYEQYF. CDR3 DNA: TGTGCCAGCAGTGAAGCGACTAGCGGGAGCACCCCCTACGAGCAGTACTTC.

This chain joins TRBV6-5 and TRBJ1-5, with D unresolved. CDR1 is MNHEY, CDR2 SVGAGI, per germline. V was clipped by 10 bases and J by 2 bases, with 12 bases between them. The CDR3 consists of 13 residues. The CDR3, as DNA: TGTGCCACATATTCAATGGGCAATCAGCCCCAGCATTTT. Its protein product is CATYSMGNQPQHF.

The rearrangement uses TRBV27 and TRBJ2-7, with a possible D match to TRBD1 (5 bases). The CDR3 is made up of 16 amino acids. Deletions cut 4 bases from V and 1 base from J, with 17 bases between. Germline V gene data show CDR1 as MNHEY and CDR2 as SMNVEV (reference sequence). The CDR3 nucleotides are TGTGCCAGCAGTTCGCTTGGTCCTGCAGGGTCCTACGAGCAGTACTTC. Its protein product is CASSSLGPAGSYEQYF.

This rearrangement joins TRBV5-4 to TRBJ1-1, with 8 nucleotides matching TRBD1. Germline V gene data show CDR1 as SGHNT and CDR2 as YYREEE (reference sequence). Losses at the gene ends were 4 bases for V and 4 bases for J; bases not matched to a gene: 6. The CDR3 contains 14 residues. CDR3 residues: CASSATGGGTEAFF. In nucleotides, the CDR3 is TGTGCCAGCAGCGCAACAGGGGGGGGCACTGAAGCTTTCTTT.

This clone appeared a few times. V and J are TRBV7-6 and TRBJ2-1; 10 nucleotides align to TRBD2. There are 17 residues in the CDR3. From germline, CDR1 is SGHVS and CDR2 FNYEAQ. Trimming took 4 bases from V and 3 from J; bases not matched to a gene: 9. CDR3 DNA: TGTGCCAGCAGCTCACCCATGACTAGCGGGTACTACAATGAGCAGTTCTTC. The encoded protein is CASSSPMTSGYYNEQFF.

The chain has TRBV1 and TRBJ2-1; no DNA check was done on the table's D call, TRBD2. TRBV1 is listed as a pseudogene. The CDR3 contains 14 residues. CDR3 sequence reads: CTTILRDYYNEQFF. CDR3 sequence (DNA): TGCACCACCATACTCCGGGACTACTACAATGAGCAGTTCTTC.

The rearrangement joins TRBV13 to TRBJ2-7; 11 bases are shared with TRBD2. This CDR3 is 14 amino acids long. Germline trimming cut 3 bases from V and 9 bases from J; bases unmatched to any gene: 7. From germline, CDR1 is PRHDT and CDR2 FYEKMQ (reference sequence). The CDR3 DNA reads as TGTGCCAGCAGCTTGGAACTAGCGGGAGTGGGGCAGTACTTC. Its protein is CASSLELAGVGQYF. Full variable domain (outside the CDR3, taken from reference TRBV13 and TRBJ2-7): AAGVIQSPRHLIKEKRETATLKCYPIPRHDTVYWYQQGPGQDPQFLISFYEKMQSDKGSIPDRFSAQQFSDYHSELNMSSLELGDSALYFCASSLELAGVGQYFGPGTRLTVT.

V is TRBV28 and J is TRBJ1-1; unclear D gene. The germline V and J ends were trimmed by 3 bases and 1 base, with 6 bases remaining between them. The CDR3 spans 13 residues. Germline-derived CDR1 and CDR2 are MDHEN and SYDVKM. CDR3 loop: CASSFEANTEAFF. The DNA for the CDR3 is TGTGCCAGCAGTTTTGAGGCGAACACTGAAGCTTTCTTT.

The rearrangement joins TRBV2 to TRBJ2-1; TRBD2 matches at 7 bases. V lost 3 bases, J lost 3 bases, and 5 bases stayed unmatched. The CDR3 has 15 amino acids. Per germline, CDR1 SNHLY and CDR2 FYNNEI. The CDR3 DNA reads TGTGCCAGCAGTGATCTTGGCGGGAGCTACAATGAGCAGTTCTTC. Encoded protein: CASSDLGGSYNEQFF. Variable domain in full (rest from reference TRBV2 and TRBJ2-1): EPEVTQTPSHQVTQMGQEVILRCVPISNHLYFYWYRQILGQKVEFLVSFYNNEISEKSEIFDDQFSVERPDGSNFTLKIRSTKLEDSAMYFCASSDLGGSYNEQFFGPGTRLTVL.

The chain joins TRBV18 to TRBJ2-5, with 11 nucleotides matching TRBD2. There are 15 residues in the CDR3. CDR1 and CDR2 (germline): KGHSH, LQKENI. J was trimmed by 4 bases and V by 6 bases; bases with no gene match: 7. CDR3 amino acids: CASSAGLAGGETQYF. CDR3 nucleotide sequence: TGTGCCAGCTCGGCAGGCCTAGCGGGAGGAGAGACCCAGTACTTC.

This chain connects TRBV6-5 to TRBJ2-4, with unresolved D. Germline assignment: CDR1 MNHEY and CDR2 SVGAGI. The CDR3 consists of 13 residues. Trimming took off 5 bases at V and 0 bases at J, with 5 bases between the two ends. This CDR3 is CASSQVAKNIQYF. For the CDR3, the DNA is TGTGCCAGCAGTCAAGTAGCCAAAAACATTCAGTACTTC.

The rearrangement uses TRBV19 and TRBJ2-1, with D tentatively TRBD1 (6 bases). The CDR3 is made up of 13 amino acids. V lost 2 bases and J 8 bases, leaving 10 bases between the germline ends. Germline loops: CDR1 LNHDA, CDR2 SQIVND (reference sequence). The DNA of the CDR3 is TGTGCCAGTAGTATACTGGGGGCGGATGAGCAGTTCTTC. This gives the protein CASSILGADEQFF.

This clone showed up just once. The chain couples TRBV18 to TRBJ2-1, with no clear D. This CDR3 contains 14 residues. The germline gives CDR1 KGHSH, CDR2 LQKENI. Trimming cost V 2 bases and J 5 bases, with 10 bases left between them. The CDR3 DNA is TGTGCCAGCTCACCAAGGATGCCTAACAATGAGCAGTTCTTC. Its translation is CASSPRMPNNEQFF.

This chain connects TRBV5-4 to TRBJ2-1; 13 bases agree with TRBD2. V trimming: 2 bases; J trimming: 8 bases; junction bases outside the gene matches: 4. CDR3 length equals 15 residues. CDR1 is SGHNT, CDR2 YYREEE, per germline (reference sequence). The CDR3 DNA reads as TGTGCCAGCAGCTTACTAGCGGGAGGGCCATATGAGCAGTTCTTC. Protein product: CASSLLAGGPYEQFF.

Worth noting for this clone: This same CDR3 is encoded by further DNA sequences in the sample. The chain uses TRBV29-1 and TRBJ2-7; 9 positions match TRBD1. Germline values: CDR1 SQVTM, CDR2 ANQGSEA. With 3 bases clipped from V and 3 bases from J, the junction kept 3 bases outside the gene matches. The CDR3 totals 13 residues. CDR3 bases: TGCAGCGTTGAGGGACAGGGCGACTACGAGCAGTACTTC. The encoded protein is CSVEGQGDYEQYF.

CDR3 bases: TGTGCCAGCAGCACCCAGGGGGCCTACGAGCAGTACTTC. Translation gives CASSTQGAYEQYF. The gene calls are TRBV5-4 and TRBJ2-7; 7 nucleotides align to TRBD1. Germline V lookup: CDR1 SGHNT, CDR2 YYREEE (reference sequence). J lost 2 bases, V lost 4 bases, and 3 bases had no gene match. The CDR3 has 13 residues.